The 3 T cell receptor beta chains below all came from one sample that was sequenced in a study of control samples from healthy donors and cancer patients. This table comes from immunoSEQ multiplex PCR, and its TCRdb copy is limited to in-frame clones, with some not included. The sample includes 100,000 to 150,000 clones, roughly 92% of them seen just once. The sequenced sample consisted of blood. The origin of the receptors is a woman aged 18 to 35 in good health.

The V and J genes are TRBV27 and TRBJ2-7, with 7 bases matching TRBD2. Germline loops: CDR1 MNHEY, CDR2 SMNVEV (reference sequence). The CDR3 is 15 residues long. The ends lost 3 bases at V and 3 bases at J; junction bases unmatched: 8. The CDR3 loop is CASSLGGGPGYEQYF. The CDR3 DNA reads TGTGCCAGCAGTTTGGGCGGGGGTCCAGGCTACGAGCAGTACTTC.

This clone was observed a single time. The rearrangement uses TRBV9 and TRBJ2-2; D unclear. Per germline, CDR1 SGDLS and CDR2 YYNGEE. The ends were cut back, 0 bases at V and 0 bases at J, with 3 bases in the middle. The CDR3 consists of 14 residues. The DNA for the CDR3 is TGTGCCAGCAGCGTAGTATCGAACACCGGGGAGCTGTTTTTT. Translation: CASSVVSNTGELFF.

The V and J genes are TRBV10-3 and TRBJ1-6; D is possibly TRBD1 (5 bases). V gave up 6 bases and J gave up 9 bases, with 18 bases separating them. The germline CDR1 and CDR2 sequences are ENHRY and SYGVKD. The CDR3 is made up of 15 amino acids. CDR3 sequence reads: CAISRTQDGSSPLHF. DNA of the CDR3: TGTGCCATCAGCAGGACACAGGACGGTAGTTCACCCCTCCACTTT.